Reported below is one T cell receptor (beta chain). What it recognizes is unknown. A read error may account for a junction end that differs from germline. These data come from a study of molecular identifiers for immune sequencing clone quantification. Whole-study results and caveats: Clones that had above 20 RNA copies took up over 98% of effector molecules but under 1% in naive cells.

This CDR3 has 14 residues. Via MiXCR, TCRdb re-called the PCR reads, giving one row per CDR3 protein. The repertoire holds around 9,800 distinct CDR3 sequences, with just under 20% as singletons. The sample consisted of naive CD8+ T cells from blood, with Jurkat cell RNA spiked in. Subset meaning: FACS-sorted CD8+CD4-CCR7+CD45RA+ naive T cells. The chain joins TRBV5-3 to TRBJ2-7, with 10 bases aligning to TRBD1. TRBV5-3 is known as an ORF, though its function is uncertain. This TCR derives from a human donor in good health. Some libraries in this study had Jurkat cell RNA spiked in. CDR3: CASSFFGQGDEQYF. CDR3 bases: TGTGCCAGCAGCTTTTTTGGACAGGGGGACGAGCAGTACTTC.